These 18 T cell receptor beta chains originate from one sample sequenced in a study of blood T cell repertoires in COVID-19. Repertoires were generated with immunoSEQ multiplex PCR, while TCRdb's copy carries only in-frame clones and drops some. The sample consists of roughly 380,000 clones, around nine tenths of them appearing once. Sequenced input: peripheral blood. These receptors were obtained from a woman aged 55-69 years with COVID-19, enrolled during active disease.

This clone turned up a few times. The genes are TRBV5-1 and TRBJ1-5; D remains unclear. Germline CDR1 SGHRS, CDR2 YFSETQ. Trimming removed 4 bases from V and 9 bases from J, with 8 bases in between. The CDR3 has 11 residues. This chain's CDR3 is CASSPWRPQHF. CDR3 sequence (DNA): TGCGCCAGCAGCCCGTGGAGGCCCCAGCATTTT.

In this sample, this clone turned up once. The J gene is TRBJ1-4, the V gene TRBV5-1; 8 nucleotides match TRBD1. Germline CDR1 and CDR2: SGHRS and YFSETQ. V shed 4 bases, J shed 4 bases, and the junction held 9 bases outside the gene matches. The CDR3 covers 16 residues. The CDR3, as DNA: TGCGCCAGCAGCCCGGGACAGGTATCGGGTAATGAAAAACTGTTTTTT. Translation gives CASSPGQVSGNEKLFF.

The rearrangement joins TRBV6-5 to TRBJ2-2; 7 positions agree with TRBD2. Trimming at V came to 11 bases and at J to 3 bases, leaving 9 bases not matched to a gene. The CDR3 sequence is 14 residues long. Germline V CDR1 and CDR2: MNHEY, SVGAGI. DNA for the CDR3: TGTGCCTCCCGGGGACTACTTTACACCGGGGAGCTGTTTTTT. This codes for CASRGLLYTGELFF.

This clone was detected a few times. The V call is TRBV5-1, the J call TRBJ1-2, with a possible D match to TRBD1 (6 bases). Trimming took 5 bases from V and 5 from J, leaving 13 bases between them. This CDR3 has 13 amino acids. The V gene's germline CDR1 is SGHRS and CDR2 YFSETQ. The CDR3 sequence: CASSTGREYGYTF. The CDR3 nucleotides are TGCGCCAGCAGTACAGGGCGAGAGTATGGCTACACCTTC.

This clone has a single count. The CDR3 is CASSPGGREGEQYF. The CDR3 DNA follows: TGTGCCAGCAGCCCGGGCGGCAGGGAGGGCGAGCAGTACTTC. This chain connects TRBV7-9 to TRBJ2-7; 7 nucleotides match TRBD2. V lost 5 bases to trimming and J lost 6 bases; unmatched junction nucleotides: 10. The CDR3 has 14 amino acids. The germline gives CDR1 SEHNR, CDR2 FQNEAQ (reference sequence).

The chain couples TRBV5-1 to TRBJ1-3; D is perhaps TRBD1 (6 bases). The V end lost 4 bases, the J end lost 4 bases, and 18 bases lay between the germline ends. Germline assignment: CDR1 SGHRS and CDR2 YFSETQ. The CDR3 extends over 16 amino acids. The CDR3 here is CASSNGQPQAGNTIYF. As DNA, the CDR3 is TGCGCCAGCAGCAACGGACAGCCCCAAGCGGGAAACACCATATATTTT.

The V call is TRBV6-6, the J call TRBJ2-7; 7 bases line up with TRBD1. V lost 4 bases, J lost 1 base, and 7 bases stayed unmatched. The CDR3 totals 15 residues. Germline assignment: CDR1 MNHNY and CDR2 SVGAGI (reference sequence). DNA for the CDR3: TGTGCCAGCAGTTCTACAGGGGCCTCATCCTACGAGCAGTACTTC. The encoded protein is CASSSTGASSYEQYF.

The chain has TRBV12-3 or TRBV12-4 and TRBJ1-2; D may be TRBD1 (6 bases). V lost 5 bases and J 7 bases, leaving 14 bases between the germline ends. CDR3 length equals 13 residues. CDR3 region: CASSLGQTSGYTF. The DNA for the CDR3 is TGTGCCAGCAGTCTTGGACAGACCTCTGGCTACACCTTC.

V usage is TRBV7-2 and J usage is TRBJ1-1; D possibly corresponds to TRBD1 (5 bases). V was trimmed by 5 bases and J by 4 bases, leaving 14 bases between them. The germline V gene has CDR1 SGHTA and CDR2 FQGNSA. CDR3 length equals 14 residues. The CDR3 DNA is TGTGCCAGCAGCCTGGGGGGATTTTCCACTGAAGCTTTCTTT. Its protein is CASSLGGFSTEAFF.

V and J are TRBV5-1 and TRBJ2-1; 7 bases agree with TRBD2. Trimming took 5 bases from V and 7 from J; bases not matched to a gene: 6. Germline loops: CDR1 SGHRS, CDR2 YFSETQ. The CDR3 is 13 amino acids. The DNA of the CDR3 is TGCGCCAGCAGTCGGAACGGGGGGAATGAGCAGTTCTTC. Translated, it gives CASSRNGGNEQFF.

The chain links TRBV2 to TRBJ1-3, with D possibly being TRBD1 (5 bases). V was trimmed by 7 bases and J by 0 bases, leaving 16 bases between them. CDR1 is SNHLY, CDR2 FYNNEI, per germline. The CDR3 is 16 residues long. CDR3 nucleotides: TGTGCCAGCACTCCTGGCGGGGACTTCTCTGGAAACACCATATATTTT. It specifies CASTPGGDFSGNTIYF. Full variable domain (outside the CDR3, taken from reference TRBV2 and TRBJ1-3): EPEVTQTPSHQVTQMGQEVILRCVPISNHLYFYWYRQILGQKVEFLVSFYNNEISEKSEIFDDQFSVERPDGSNFTLKIRSTKLEDSAMYFCASTPGGDFSGNTIYFGEGSWLTVV.

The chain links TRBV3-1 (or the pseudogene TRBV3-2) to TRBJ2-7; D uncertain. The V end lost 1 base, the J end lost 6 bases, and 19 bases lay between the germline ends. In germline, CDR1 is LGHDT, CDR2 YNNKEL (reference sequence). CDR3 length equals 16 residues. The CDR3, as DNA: TGTGCCAGCAGCCAAGTAGCCCTAATTGGTGCATCCGAGCAGTACTTC. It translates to CASSQVALIGASEQYF.

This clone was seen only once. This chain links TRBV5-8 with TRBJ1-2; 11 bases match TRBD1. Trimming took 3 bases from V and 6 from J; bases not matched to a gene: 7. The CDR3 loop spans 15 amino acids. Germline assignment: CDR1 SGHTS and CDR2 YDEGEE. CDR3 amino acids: CASSSWDRGFHGYTF. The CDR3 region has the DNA TGTGCCAGCAGCTCATGGGACAGGGGGTTTCATGGCTACACCTTC.

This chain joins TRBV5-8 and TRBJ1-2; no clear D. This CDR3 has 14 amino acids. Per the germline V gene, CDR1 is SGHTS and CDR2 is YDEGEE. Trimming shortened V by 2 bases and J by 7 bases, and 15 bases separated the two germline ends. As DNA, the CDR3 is TGTGCCAGCAGCTTCGTTCTTCACTACCCTGGCTACACCTTC. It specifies CASSFVLHYPGYTF.

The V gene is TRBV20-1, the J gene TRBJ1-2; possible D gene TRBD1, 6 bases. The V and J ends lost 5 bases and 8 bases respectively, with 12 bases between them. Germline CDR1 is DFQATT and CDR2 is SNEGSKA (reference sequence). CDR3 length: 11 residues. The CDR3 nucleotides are TGCAGTGCTGAAACAGGGTCCGGCTACACCTTC. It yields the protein CSAETGSGYTF.

The CDR3 sequence: CASSFGQGLEAFF. CDR3 in DNA: TGTGCCAGCAGTTTCGGACAGGGACTCGAAGCTTTCTTT. The rearrangement joins TRBV2 to TRBJ1-1; 8 bases are shared with TRBD1. V shed 5 bases and J 8 bases; nucleotides not matched to a gene: 7. The V gene's germline CDR1 is SNHLY and CDR2 FYNNEI. The CDR3 has 13 amino acids.

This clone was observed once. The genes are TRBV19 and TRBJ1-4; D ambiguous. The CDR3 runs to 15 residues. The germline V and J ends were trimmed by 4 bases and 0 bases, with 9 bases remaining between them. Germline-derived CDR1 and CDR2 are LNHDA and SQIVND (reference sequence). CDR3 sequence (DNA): TGTGCCAGTAGTAGTGACACAGCAACTAATGAAAAACTGTTTTTT. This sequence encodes CASSSDTATNEKLFF.

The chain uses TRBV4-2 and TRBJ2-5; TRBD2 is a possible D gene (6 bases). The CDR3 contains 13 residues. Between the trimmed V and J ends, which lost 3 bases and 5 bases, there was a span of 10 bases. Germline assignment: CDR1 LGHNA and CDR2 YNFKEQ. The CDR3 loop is CASSHTSSETQYF. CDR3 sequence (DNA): TGTGCCAGCAGCCATACTAGCTCGGAGACCCAGTACTTC.